The 2 T cell receptor beta chains in this list originate from one sample, sequenced in a study of tumor and adjacent non-tumor tissue in lung cancer. The library came from three nested PCR rounds adapted from ARM-PCR protocols. From the multiplex PCR reads, TCRdb called clonotypes with MiXCR, one entry per CDR3 protein. The sample records 70,000 or so distinct CDR3 sequences, 60% being singletons. RNA was extracted from bulk tissue without any cell sorting. Input material: lung tumor tissue. The origin of the receptors is a man aged 45-65 years with non-small cell lung cancer.

This clonotype came up a few times. V and J are TRBV5-1 and TRBJ2-1, with TRBD2 identical over 15 bases. V was clipped by 4 bases and J by 0 bases; unmatched bases: 14. The CDR3 sequence is 21 residues long. Germline assignment: CDR1 SGHRS and CDR2 YFSETQ. The CDR3: CASSPMPTGTSGGYSYNEQFF. CDR3 DNA sequence: TGCGCCAGCAGCCCCATGCCGACCGGGACTAGCGGGGGGTACTCCTACAATGAGCAGTTCTTC.

This clonotype was counted many times. This chain links TRBV18 with TRBJ2-3; D possibly corresponds to TRBD2 (7 bases). Germline CDR1 reads KGHSH; CDR2 reads LQKENI. The CDR3 totals 17 residues. Between the trimmed V and J ends, which lost 0 bases and 5 bases, there was a span of 18 bases. CDR3 sequence (DNA): TGTGCCAGCTCACCACCCGGGGGGCGCGAGCGAGGAGATACGCAGTATTTT. Translating gives CASSPPGGRERGDTQYF.